The next 5 T cell receptor beta chains were all read from a single sample in a study of shared clonotypes between healthy human individuals. Only CD45RO-negative cells positively selected for CCR7 counted as naive CD8 cells, so terminally differentiated effector memory CD45RA+ cells were excluded. Method: immunoSEQ multiplex PCR; TCRdb's copy keeps in-frame clones and lacks some. This sample has roughly 2 million clones, with about 94% found just once. The sequencing input was naive CD8+ T cells sorted from blood. These receptors came from a man aged 18 to 35 in good health.

The chain uses TRBV7-9 and TRBJ2-7, with TRBD2 identical over 7 bases. J lost 5 bases, V lost 10 bases, and 5 bases had no gene match. Germline V lookup: CDR1 SEHNR, CDR2 FQNEAQ (reference sequence). CDR3 length: 11 amino acids. This chain's CDR3 is CAIRGDHEQYF. Written as DNA, the CDR3 is TGTGCCATCCGGGGGGACCACGAGCAGTACTTC.

V is TRBV28 and J is TRBJ2-7; no clear D. The germline V gene has CDR1 MDHEN and CDR2 SYDVKM. This CDR3 spans 13 amino acids. Trimming took off 5 bases at V and 1 base at J, with 9 bases between the two ends. The CDR3 nucleotides read TGTGCCAGCAGTGAAGGGCTTTCCTACGAGCAGTACTTC. It specifies CASSEGLSYEQYF.

On this clone itself: The same CDR3 arises from other DNA sequences in this sample as well. V gene TRBV7-9 combines with J gene TRBJ2-2, with D maybe TRBD2 (5 bases). From germline, CDR1 is SEHNR and CDR2 FQNEAQ (reference sequence). The CDR3 runs 13 residues. V lost 4 bases, J lost 3 bases, and 6 bases lay in between. CDR3 sequence (DNA): TGTGCCAGCAGCTCCGGGGACACCGGGGAGCTGTTTTTT. Amino acid sequence: CASSSGDTGELFF. Filled out from reference TRBV7-9 and TRBJ2-2, the complete variable domain reads DTGVSQNPRHKITKRGQNVTFRCDPISEHNRLYWYRQTLGQGPEFLTYFQNEAQLEKSRLLSDRFSAERPKGSFSTLEIQRTEQGDSAMYLCASSSGDTGELFFGEGSRLTVL.

The genes are TRBV27 and TRBJ2-1, with 10 bases that match TRBD2. Germline CDR1 and CDR2: MNHEY and SMNVEV (reference sequence). The CDR3 is 14 residues long. The V segment lost 10 bases and the J segment 4 bases; nucleotides outside the gene matches: 7. The CDR3 DNA reads as TGTGCCATCAAGCGGGGGGGAGGTTACAATGAGCAGTTCTTC. Translating gives CAIKRGGGYNEQFF.

Comment on this clone: Other DNA sequences within the sample encode an identical CDR3. This rearrangement joins TRBV5-6 to TRBJ2-7; D call uncertain. The CDR3 is 13 amino acids. In germline, CDR1 is SGHDT, CDR2 YYEEEE. V shed 0 bases and J shed 5 bases, with 9 bases lying between them. For the CDR3, the DNA is TGTGCCAGCAGCTTGGAAGGTGGTAACGAGCAGTACTTC. Its protein is CASSLEGGNEQYF.